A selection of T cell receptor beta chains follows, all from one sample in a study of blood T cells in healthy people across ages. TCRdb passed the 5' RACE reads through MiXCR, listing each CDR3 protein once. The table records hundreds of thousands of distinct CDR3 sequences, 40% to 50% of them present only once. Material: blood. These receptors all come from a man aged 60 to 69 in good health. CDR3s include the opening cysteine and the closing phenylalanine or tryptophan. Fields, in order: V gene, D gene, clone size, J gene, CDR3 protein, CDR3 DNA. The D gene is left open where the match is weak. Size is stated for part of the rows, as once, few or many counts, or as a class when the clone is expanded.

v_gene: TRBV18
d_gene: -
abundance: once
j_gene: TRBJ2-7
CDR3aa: CASSPNRDPSYEQYF
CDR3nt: TGTGCCAGCTCACCCAACAGGGATCCGTCCTACGAGCAGTACTTC

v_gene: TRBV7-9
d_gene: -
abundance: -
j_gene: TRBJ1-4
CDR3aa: CASSTRGPNEKLFF
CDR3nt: TGTGCCAGCAGCACCAGGGGCCCTAATGAAAAACTGTTTTTT

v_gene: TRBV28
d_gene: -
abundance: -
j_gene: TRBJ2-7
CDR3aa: CASSNPSFYEQYF
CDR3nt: TGTGCCAGCAGTAACCCGAGCTTCTACGAGCAGTACTTC

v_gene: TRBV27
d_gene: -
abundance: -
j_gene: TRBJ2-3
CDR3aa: CASSLAEISDTQYF
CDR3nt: TGTGCCAGCAGTTTAGCGGAGATCTCAGATACGCAGTATTTT

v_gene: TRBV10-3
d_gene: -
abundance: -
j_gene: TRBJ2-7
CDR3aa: CAISAQGSYEQYF
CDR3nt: TGTGCCATCAGCGCACAGGGATCCTACGAGCAGTACTTC

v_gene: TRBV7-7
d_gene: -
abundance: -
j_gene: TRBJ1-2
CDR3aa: CASSLRHRVGVRYTF
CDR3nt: TGTGCCAGCAGCTTACGACACCGAGTCGGTGTTCGCTACACCTTC

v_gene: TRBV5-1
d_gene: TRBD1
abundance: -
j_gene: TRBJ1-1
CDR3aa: CASSSTGWNTEAFF
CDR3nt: TGCGCCAGCAGCTCGACAGGGTGGAACACTGAAGCTTTCTTT

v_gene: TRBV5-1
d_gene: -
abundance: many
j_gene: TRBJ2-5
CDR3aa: CASSTGRSQETQYF
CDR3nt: TGCGCCAGCAGCACCGGACGGAGCCAAGAGACCCAGTACTTC

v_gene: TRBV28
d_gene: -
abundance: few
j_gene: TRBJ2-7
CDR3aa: CASSPPEKGGANEQYF
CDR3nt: TGTGCCAGCAGTCCACCAGAAAAGGGGGGAGCCAACGAGCAGTACTTC

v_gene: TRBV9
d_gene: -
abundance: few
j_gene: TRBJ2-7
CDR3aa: CASSVEVSGGSEQYF
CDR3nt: TGTGCCAGCAGCGTAGAGGTCAGTGGGGGGAGCGAGCAGTACTTC

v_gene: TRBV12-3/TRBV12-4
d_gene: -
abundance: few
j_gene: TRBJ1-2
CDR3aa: CASSLTVAGYTF
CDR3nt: TGTGCCAGCAGTTTGACCGTGGCTGGCTACACCTTC

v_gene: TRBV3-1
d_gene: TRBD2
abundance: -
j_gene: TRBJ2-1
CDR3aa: CASSQGAGAYNEQFF
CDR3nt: TGTGCCAGCAGCCAGGGAGCGGGGGCATACAATGAGCAGTTCTTC

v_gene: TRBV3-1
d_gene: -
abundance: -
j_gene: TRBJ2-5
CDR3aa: CASSQETGTHIRGETQYF
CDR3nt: TGTGCCAGCAGCCAGGAAACCGGGACTCACATTCGAGGGGAGACCCAGTACTTC

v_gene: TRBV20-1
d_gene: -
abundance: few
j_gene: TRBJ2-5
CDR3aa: CSARVTGIAKEQYF
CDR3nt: TGCAGTGCTAGAGTAACAGGGATTGCGAAGGAGCAGTACTTC

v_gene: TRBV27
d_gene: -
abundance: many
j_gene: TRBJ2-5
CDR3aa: CASARSQETQYF
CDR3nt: TGTGCCAGTGCCAGATCTCAAGAGACCCAGTACTTC

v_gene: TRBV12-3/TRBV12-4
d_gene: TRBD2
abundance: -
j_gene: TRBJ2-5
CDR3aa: CASSPKAGDQEAQYF
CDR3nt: TGTGCCAGCAGTCCTAAGGCGGGGGACCAAGAGGCCCAGTACTTC

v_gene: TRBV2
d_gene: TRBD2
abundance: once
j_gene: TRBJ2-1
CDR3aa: CASGRTSGGSNEQFF
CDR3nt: TGTGCCAGCGGCAGGACTAGCGGGGGGTCCAATGAGCAGTTCTTC

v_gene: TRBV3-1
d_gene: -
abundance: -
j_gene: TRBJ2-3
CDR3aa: CASSNRRLGTDTQYF
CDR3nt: TGTGCCAGCAGCAACCGCCGACTGGGTACAGATACGCAGTATTTT

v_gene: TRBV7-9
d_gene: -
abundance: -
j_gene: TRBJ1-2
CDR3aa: CASSLEEIYGYTF
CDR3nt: TGTGCCAGCAGCTTGGAGGAGATCTATGGCTACACCTTC

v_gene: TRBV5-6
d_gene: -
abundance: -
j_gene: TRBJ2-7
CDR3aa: CASSSTRGPYEQYF
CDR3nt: TGTGCCAGCAGCTCTACCCGGGGTCCCTACGAGCAGTACTTC

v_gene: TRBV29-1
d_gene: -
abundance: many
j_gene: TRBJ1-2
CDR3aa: CSVEEVDGWGYTF
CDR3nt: TGCAGCGTTGAAGAGGTGGATGGTTGGGGCTACACCTTC

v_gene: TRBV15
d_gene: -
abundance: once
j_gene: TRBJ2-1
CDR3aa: CATSRDRADRNEQFF
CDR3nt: TGTGCCACCAGCAGAGATCGGGCGGATCGCAATGAGCAGTTCTTC

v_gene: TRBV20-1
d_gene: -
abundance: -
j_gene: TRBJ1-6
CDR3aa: CSARGLTGNSPLHF
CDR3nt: TGCAGTGCTAGAGGGTTAACAGGAAATTCACCCCTCCACTTT

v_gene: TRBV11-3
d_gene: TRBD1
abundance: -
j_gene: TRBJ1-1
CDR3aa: CASSYRDRLSTEAFF
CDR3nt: TGTGCCAGCAGCTACCGGGACAGGTTGAGCACTGAAGCTTTCTTT

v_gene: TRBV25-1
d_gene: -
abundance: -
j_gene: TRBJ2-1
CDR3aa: CASSELRSNEQFF
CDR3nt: TGTGCCAGCAGTGAACTCAGAAGCAATGAGCAGTTCTTC

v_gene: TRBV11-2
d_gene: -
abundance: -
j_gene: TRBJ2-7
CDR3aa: CASRGGAYEQYF
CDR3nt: TGTGCCAGCAGAGGAGGTGCCTACGAGCAGTACTTC

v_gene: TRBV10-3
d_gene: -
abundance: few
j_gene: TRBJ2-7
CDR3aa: CAIQTSSDGGPSPYEQYF
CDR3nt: TGTGCCATCCAGACGTCTTCCGACGGAGGACCCTCTCCCTACGAGCAGTACTTC

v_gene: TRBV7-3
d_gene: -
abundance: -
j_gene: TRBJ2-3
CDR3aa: CASSPRGGGSTDTQYF
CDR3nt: TGTGCCAGCAGCCCCCGGGGAGGGGGATCCACAGATACGCAGTATTTT

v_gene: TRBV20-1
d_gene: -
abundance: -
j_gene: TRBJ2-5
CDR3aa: CSARARGMETQYF
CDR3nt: TGCAGTGCTAGAGCTCGGGGGATGGAGACCCAGTACTTC

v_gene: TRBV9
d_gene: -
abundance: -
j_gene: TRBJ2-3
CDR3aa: CASSVEVKSTDTQYF
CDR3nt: TGTGCCAGCAGCGTAGAGGTCAAAAGCACAGATACGCAGTATTTT

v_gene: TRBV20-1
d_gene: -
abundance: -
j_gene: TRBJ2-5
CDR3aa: CSAKRDQETQYF
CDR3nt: TGCAGTGCTAAGAGGGACCAAGAGACCCAGTACTTC

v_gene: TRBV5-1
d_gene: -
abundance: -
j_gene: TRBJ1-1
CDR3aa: CASSRGEDTEAFF
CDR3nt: TGCGCCAGCAGTAGGGGCGAGGACACTGAAGCTTTCTTT